Each of the 17 T cell receptor beta chains below was sequenced from the same sample in a study of blood T cell repertoires in COVID-19. Assay used: immunoSEQ multiplex PCR; TCRdb lists only in-frame clones, some missing. This sample has under 200,000 clones; 70% to 90% occur once, and the top ten carry less than 10%. Material: peripheral blood. All receptors come from a woman aged 60-70 years with COVID-19, enrolled during active disease.

This chain connects TRBV10-2 to TRBJ2-6; TRBD1 aligns across 9 bases. V lost 4 bases to trimming and J lost 0 bases; unmatched junction nucleotides: 10. Germline values: CDR1 WSHSY, CDR2 SAAADI. The length of the CDR3 is 19 residues. DNA for the CDR3: TGCGCCAGCAGTGCGCCAAATCCGGGACAGGGCTCTGGGGCCAACGTCCTGACTTTC. This sequence encodes CASSAPNPGQGSGANVLTF.

The chain joins TRBV27 to TRBJ1-5, with unresolved D. The CDR3 spans 12 residues. Deletions cut 6 bases from V and 4 bases from J, with 7 bases between. Looked up from germline, CDR1 is MNHEY and CDR2 is SMNVEV (reference sequence). Here the CDR3 DNA reads TGTGCCAGCAGCTTTTTTAATCAGCCCCAGCATTTT. The encoded protein is CASSFFNQPQHF.

This CDR3 reads CASSYSGLAEAYEQYF. The CDR3 region has the DNA TGTGCCAGCAGTTACTCCGGACTAGCGGAAGCCTACGAGCAGTACTTC. The chain has TRBV6-5 and TRBJ2-7, with 10 bases matching TRBD2. J gave up 2 bases and V 0 bases, and 4 bases lay outside the gene matches. The CDR3 has 16 amino acids. Germline V gene sequence: CDR1 MNHEY, CDR2 SVGAGI.

The chain has TRBV21-1 and TRBJ2-1; the DNA was not compared with TRBD2, the D call given in the table. TRBV21-1 is annotated as a pseudogene. The CDR3 sequence is 12 residues long. The DNA of the CDR3 is TGTGCCAGCAGCAAAAGAACGAGAGAGCAGTTCTTC. This codes for CASSKRTREQFF.

The table lists this clone with a few counts. The genes are TRBV4-1 and TRBJ2-7; 7 bases are shared with TRBD1. Trimming took 2 bases from V and 6 from J; bases not matched to a gene: 1. The germline V gene encodes CDR1 MGHRA and CDR2 YSYEKL. This CDR3 has 12 amino acids. The CDR3 here is CASSQTGAEQYF. The CDR3 DNA is TGCGCCAGCAGCCAAACAGGGGCCGAGCAGTACTTC.

The table lists this clone with a count of one. This sequence joins TRBV5-8 and TRBJ2-3; D is possibly TRBD2 (7 bases). Trimming left V 4 bases short and J 5 bases short, with 20 bases between. The CDR3 spans 16 residues. Germline V gives CDR1 SGHTS, CDR2 YDEGEE. The CDR3 sequence is CASSPGRGLHRDTQYF. CDR3 nucleotide sequence: TGTGCCAGCAGCCCTGGGCGGGGGCTCCACAGAGATACGCAGTATTTT.

Comment on this clone: Other nucleotide sequences from this sample produce the same CDR3. This chain joins TRBV10-3 and TRBJ1-1; D may be TRBD1 (6 bases). The ends were cut back, 6 bases at V and 2 bases at J, with 10 bases in the middle. Germline CDR1 is ENHRY and CDR2 is SYGVKD. The CDR3 spans 13 residues. This chain's CDR3 is CAIRGQQNTEAFF. The CDR3 bases are TGTGCCATCAGGGGACAACAAAACACTGAAGCTTTCTTT.

The J gene is TRBJ2-5, the V gene TRBV18; 13 nucleotides align to TRBD2. CDR3 size: 17 residues. From germline, CDR1 is KGHSH and CDR2 LQKENI. With 0 bases clipped from V and 5 bases from J, the junction kept 6 bases outside the gene matches. The DNA for the CDR3 is TGTGCCAGCTCACCACCCGGACTAGCGGGAGTACGGGAGACCCAGTACTTC. Amino acid sequence: CASSPPGLAGVRETQYF. The full variable domain, rest sourced from reference TRBV18 and TRBJ2-5, is NAGVMQNPRHLVRRRGQEARLRCSPMKGHSHVYWYRQLPEEGLKFMVYLQKENIIDESGMPKERFSAEFPKEGPSILRIQQVVRGDSAAYFCASSPPGLAGVRETQYFGPGTRLLVL.

The chain recombines TRBV30 with TRBJ1-2, with D possibly being TRBD1 (5 bases). Between the trimmed V and J ends, which lost 4 bases and 6 bases, there was a span of 9 bases. Germline V gene sequence: CDR1 GTSNPN, CDR2 SVGIG (reference sequence). The CDR3 consists of 11 residues. The CDR3 protein is CAWTRVNGYTF. In DNA form, the CDR3 reads TGTGCCTGGACCAGGGTGAATGGCTACACCTTC. Filled out from reference TRBV30 and TRBJ1-2, the complete variable domain reads SQTIHQWPATLVQPVGSPLSLECTVEGTSNPNLYWYRQAAGRGLQLLFYSVGIGQISSEVPQNLSASRPQDRQFILSSKKLLLSDSGFYLCAWTRVNGYTFGSGTRLTVV.

V and J are TRBV5-1 and TRBJ2-3, with 8 nucleotides matching TRBD2. V trimming: 6 bases; J trimming: 4 bases; junction bases outside the gene matches: 13. Germline V gene data show CDR1 as SGHRS and CDR2 as YFSETQ. The CDR3 extends over 16 amino acids. As DNA, the CDR3 is TGCGCCAGCACCCCCTCCCCGGGGGGGAAAGCAGATACGCAGTATTTT. This encodes CASTPSPGGKADTQYF.

A few counts support this clone. This rearrangement joins TRBV27 to TRBJ2-7; 11 bases align to TRBD1. Germline CDR1 is MNHEY and CDR2 is SMNVEV (reference sequence). The V and J ends lost 5 bases and 2 bases, in that order; junction bases with no gene match: 5. The CDR3 length is 15 residues. The DNA for the CDR3 is TGTGCCAGCAGTCCCCGGGACAGGGGGACCTACGAGCAGTACTTC. Its translation is CASSPRDRGTYEQYF.

V and J are TRBV5-8 and TRBJ2-4; D is perhaps TRBD1 (6 bases). There are 17 residues in the CDR3. CDR1 and CDR2 (germline): SGHTS, YDEGEE. V gave up 0 bases and J gave up 0 bases, with 13 bases separating them. The CDR3 DNA reads TGTGCCAGCAGCTTGGCCCGGACAGCGATAGCCAAAAACATTCAGTACTTC. This sequence encodes CASSLARTAIAKNIQYF. Full variable domain (remainder filled in from reference TRBV5-8 and TRBJ2-4): EAGVTQSPTHLIKTRGQQATLRCSPISGHTSVYWYQQALGLGLQFLLWYDEGEERNRGNFPPRFSGRQFPNYSSELNVNALELEDSALYLCASSLARTAIAKNIQYFGAGTRLSVL.

The chain combines TRBV3-1 (or the pseudogene TRBV3-2) with TRBJ1-6, with D maybe TRBD1 (6 bases). Germline loops: CDR1 LGHDT, CDR2 YNNKEL (reference sequence). The CDR3 is made up of 16 amino acids. V gave up 1 base and J gave up 8 bases, with 15 bases separating them. The CDR3 protein is CASSQAPTGRHSPLHF. The CDR3 region has the DNA TGTGCCAGCAGCCAAGCCCCCACAGGGCGTCATTCACCCCTCCACTTT.

The DNA of the CDR3 is TGTGCCAGCAGCCTAAGGCAAGGGGGAACATCTGAAGCTTTCTTT. Translated, it gives CASSLRQGGTSEAFF. The chain uses TRBV7-8 and TRBJ1-1; the D gene is possibly TRBD1 (6 bases). CDR1 is SGHVS and CDR2 is FQNEAQ in the germline V gene. This CDR3 is 15 amino acids long. Trimming shortened V by 5 bases and J by 6 bases, and 19 bases separated the two germline ends.

The chain carries TRBV6-5 and TRBJ1-5; 8 bases match TRBD1. V was clipped by 4 bases and J by 6 bases; unmatched bases: 5. The CDR3 runs to 14 residues. Germline CDR1 MNHEY, CDR2 SVGAGI. The CDR3 sequence is CASSSSDRGQPQHF. The DNA for the CDR3 is TGTGCCAGCAGTTCCTCAGACAGGGGTCAGCCCCAGCATTTT.

The V and J genes are TRBV27 and TRBJ2-5; TRBD2 agrees at 7 bases. The germline V gene has CDR1 MNHEY and CDR2 SMNVEV (reference sequence). J lost 5 bases, V lost 9 bases, and 6 bases had no gene match. CDR3 size: 12 residues. CDR3 nucleotide sequence: TGTGCCAGTGGGGGGGAACGGGAGACCCAGTACTTC. It specifies CASGGERETQYF.

The chain employs TRBV2 and TRBJ1-5, with D perhaps TRBD1 (5 bases). Germline assignment: CDR1 SNHLY and CDR2 FYNNEI. CDR3 length: 15 residues. V was shortened by 1 base and J by 6 bases, with 13 bases between the two germline ends. The CDR3 reads CASSEGQQRSQPQHF. The CDR3 DNA sequence: TGTGCCAGCAGTGAAGGACAGCAACGGAGTCAGCCCCAGCATTTT.